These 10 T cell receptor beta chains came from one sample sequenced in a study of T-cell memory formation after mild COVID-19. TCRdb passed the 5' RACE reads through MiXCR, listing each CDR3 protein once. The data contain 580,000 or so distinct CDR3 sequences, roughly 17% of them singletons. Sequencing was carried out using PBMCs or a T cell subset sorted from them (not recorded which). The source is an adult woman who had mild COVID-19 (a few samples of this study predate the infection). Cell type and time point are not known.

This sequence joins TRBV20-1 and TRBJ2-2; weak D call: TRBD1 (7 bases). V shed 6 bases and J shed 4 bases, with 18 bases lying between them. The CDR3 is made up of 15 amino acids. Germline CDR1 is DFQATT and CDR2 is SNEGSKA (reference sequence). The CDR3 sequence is CSAPGGGGITGELFF. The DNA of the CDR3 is TGCAGTGCCCCAGGAGGGGGCGGAATCACCGGGGAGCTGTTTTTT.

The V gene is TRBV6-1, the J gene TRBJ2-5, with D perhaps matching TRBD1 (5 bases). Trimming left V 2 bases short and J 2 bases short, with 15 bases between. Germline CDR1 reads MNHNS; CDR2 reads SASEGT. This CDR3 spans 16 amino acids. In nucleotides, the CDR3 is TGTGCCAGCAGTGAATCGGTTGGGGCAGCTCAAGAGACCCAGTACTTC. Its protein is CASSESVGAAQETQYF.

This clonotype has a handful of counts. The CDR3 DNA is TGTGCCAGCAGGAGTAGGGTGGGCACAGATACGCAGTATTTT. Residues: CASRSRVGTDTQYF. The chain uses TRBV6-2 or TRBV6-3 and TRBJ2-3; the D is unclear. The CDR3 is 14 residues long. The V end was cut by 6 bases, the J end by 1 base, with 11 bases between. Germline V CDR1 and CDR2: MNHEY, SVGEGT.

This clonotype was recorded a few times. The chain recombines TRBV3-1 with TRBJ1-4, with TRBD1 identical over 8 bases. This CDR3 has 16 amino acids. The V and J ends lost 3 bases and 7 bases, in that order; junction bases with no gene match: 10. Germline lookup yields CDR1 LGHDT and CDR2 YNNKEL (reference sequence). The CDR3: CASSHVQGAKGEKLFF. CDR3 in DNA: TGTGCCAGCAGCCACGTCCAGGGGGCGAAGGGTGAAAAACTGTTTTTT.

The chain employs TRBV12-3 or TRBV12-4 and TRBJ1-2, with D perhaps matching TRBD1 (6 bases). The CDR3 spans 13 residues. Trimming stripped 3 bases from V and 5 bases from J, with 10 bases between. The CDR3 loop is CASSFGGRYGYTF. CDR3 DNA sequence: TGTGCCAGCAGTTTTGGGGGGCGGTATGGCTACACCTTC.

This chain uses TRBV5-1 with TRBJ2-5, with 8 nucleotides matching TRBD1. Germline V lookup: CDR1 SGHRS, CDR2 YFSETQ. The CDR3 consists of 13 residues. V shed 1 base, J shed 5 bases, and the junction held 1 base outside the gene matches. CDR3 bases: TGCGCCAGCAGCTTGAACAGGGGGGAGACCCAGTACTTC. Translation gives CASSLNRGETQYF.

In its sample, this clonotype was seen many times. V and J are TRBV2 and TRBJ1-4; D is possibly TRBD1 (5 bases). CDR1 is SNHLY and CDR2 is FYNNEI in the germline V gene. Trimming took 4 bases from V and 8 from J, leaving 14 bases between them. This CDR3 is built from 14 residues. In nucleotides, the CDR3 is TGTGCCAGCAGTGCAGGGAGGATTTACGAAAAACTGTTTTTT. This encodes CASSAGRIYEKLFF.

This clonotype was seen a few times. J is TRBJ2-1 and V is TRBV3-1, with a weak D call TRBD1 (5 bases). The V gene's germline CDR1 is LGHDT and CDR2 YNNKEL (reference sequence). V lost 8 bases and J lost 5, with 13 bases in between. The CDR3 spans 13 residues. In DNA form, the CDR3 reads TGTGCCAGCCGGACGGCAGGGAACAATGAGCAGTTCTTC. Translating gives CASRTAGNNEQFF.

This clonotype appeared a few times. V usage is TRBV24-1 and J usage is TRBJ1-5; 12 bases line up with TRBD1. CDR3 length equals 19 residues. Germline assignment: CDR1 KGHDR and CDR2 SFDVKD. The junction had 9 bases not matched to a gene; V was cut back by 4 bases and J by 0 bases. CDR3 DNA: TGTGCCACCAGTGACCGACCGGGACAGGGGGCTTATAGCAATCAGCCCCAGCATTTT. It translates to CATSDRPGQGAYSNQPQHF.

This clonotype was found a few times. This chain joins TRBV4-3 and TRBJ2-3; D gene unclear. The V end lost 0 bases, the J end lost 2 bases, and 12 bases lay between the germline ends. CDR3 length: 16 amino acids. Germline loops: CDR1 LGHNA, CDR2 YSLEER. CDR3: CASSQDPRRYTDTQYF. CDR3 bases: TGCGCCAGCAGCCAAGATCCGCGACGGTACACAGATACGCAGTATTTT.